This entry lists 11 T cell receptor beta chains sequenced from one sample in a study of T cells after yellow fever vaccination. MiXCR was run by TCRdb on the 5' RACE reads, yielding one entry per CDR3 protein. The sample lists 300,000 to 400,000 distinct CDR3 sequences, roughly 8.7% occurring once. Sequenced here: PBMCs, sampled on the day of the first yellow fever vaccination. These receptors came from a man aged 18 to 30 who received the YFV17D yellow fever vaccine.

This clonotype was counted a few times. J is TRBJ1-6 and V is TRBV6-5; D ambiguous. V was pared by 0 bases and J by 8 bases, with 11 bases between. The germline gives CDR1 MNHEY, CDR2 SVGAGI. This CDR3 has 15 residues. The CDR3 DNA reads TGTGCCAGCAGTTACTCAGGCCGCGGGGATTCACCCCTCCACTTT. As protein: CASSYSGRGDSPLHF.

This clonotype was picked up many times. V usage is TRBV6-5 and J usage is TRBJ1-2, with D uncertain. Trimming left V 0 bases short and J 5 bases short, with 13 bases between. CDR1 is MNHEY, CDR2 SVGAGI, per germline. CDR3 length: 15 residues. The CDR3 coding sequence is TGTGCCAGCAGTTACTCGGATAGAATCGGGTATGGCTACACCTTC. It codes for CASSYSDRIGYGYTF.

The V and J genes are TRBV27 and TRBJ1-6; no firm D call. Between the trimmed V and J ends, which lost 0 bases and 0 bases, there was a span of 15 bases. In germline, CDR1 is MNHEY, CDR2 SMNVEV (reference sequence). This CDR3 comprises 19 residues. CDR3 DNA sequence: TGTGCCAGCAGTTTATCTGTGTATTCGGGAAGCTCCTATAATTCACCCCTCCACTTT. It yields the protein CASSLSVYSGSSYNSPLHF.

The V call is TRBV18, the J call TRBJ2-7, with TRBD2 matching 11 bases. Germline V lookup: CDR1 KGHSH, CDR2 LQKENI. CDR3 length: 17 amino acids. V shed 6 bases and J 4 bases; nucleotides not matched to a gene: 14. CDR3: CASSQHVPSGGTYEQYF. The DNA for the CDR3 is TGTGCCAGCTCCCAACACGTCCCTAGCGGGGGGACATACGAGCAGTACTTC.

The sample holds a few counts of this clonotype. V is TRBV4-3 and J is TRBJ2-1, with a weak D call TRBD1 (5 bases). Germline CDR1 is LGHNA and CDR2 is YSLEER. Trimming stripped 1 base from V and 9 bases from J, with 16 bases between. CDR3 length: 15 residues. CDR3 loop: CASSQGYSVQGEQFF. The CDR3 nucleotides are TGCGCCAGCAGCCAAGGATACTCAGTTCAGGGTGAGCAGTTCTTC.

V gene TRBV20-1 combines with J gene TRBJ2-2, with 10 nucleotides matching TRBD1. The junction had 4 bases not matched to a gene; V was cut back by 5 bases and J by 4 bases. The CDR3 runs 14 residues. Germline V gene data show CDR1 as DFQATT and CDR2 as SNEGSKA (reference sequence). CDR3 sequence: CSARQGAGTGELFF. The CDR3 DNA sequence: TGCAGTGCTCGACAGGGGGCAGGCACCGGGGAGCTGTTTTTT.

The chain's CDR3 is CASSDRVETGELFF. The CDR3 nucleotides are TGTGCCAGCAGTGACAGGGTAGAAACCGGGGAGCTGTTTTTT. The rearrangement links TRBV27 to TRBJ2-2; 7 bases are a match to TRBD1. The CDR3 totals 14 residues. Germline V gene sequence: CDR1 MNHEY, CDR2 SMNVEV (reference sequence). V shed 5 bases and J 5 bases; nucleotides not matched to a gene: 5.

The chain carries TRBV15 and TRBJ2-7, with TRBD1 matching 7 bases. V lost 5 bases, J lost 0 bases, and 10 bases stayed unmatched. The CDR3 runs to 16 residues. Germline assignment: CDR1 LNHNV and CDR2 YYDKDF (reference sequence). The CDR3 region is CATSRTRQGDSYEQYF. DNA for the CDR3: TGTGCCACCAGCCGAACCCGACAGGGCGACTCCTACGAGCAGTACTTC.

The gene calls are TRBV4-3 and TRBJ1-1; D is perhaps TRBD1 (6 bases). Germline CDR1 and CDR2: LGHNA and YSLEER. Trimming removed 2 bases at V and 3 bases at J, with 10 bases between. This CDR3 region has 14 residues. CDR3 in amino acids: CASSQRRGDTEAFF. The CDR3 DNA follows: TGCGCCAGCAGCCAACGGAGGGGGGACACTGAAGCTTTCTTT.

This clonotype was counted between two and nine times. J is TRBJ2-7 and V is TRBV7-2; tentative D call: TRBD1 (6 bases). Germline CDR1 and CDR2: SGHTA and FQGNSA. CDR3 length equals 15 residues. V shed 5 bases and J shed 0 bases, with 14 bases lying between them. CDR3 DNA sequence: TGTGCCAGCAGCGTCAGACAGGTTCCCTCCTACGAGCAGTACTTC. It yields the protein CASSVRQVPSYEQYF.

The rearrangement uses TRBV5-1 and TRBJ2-3; D is perhaps TRBD2 (6 bases). Germline CDR1 reads SGHRS; CDR2 reads YFSETQ. This CDR3 contains 15 residues. With 0 bases removed from V and 3 bases from J, the gap between germline ends came to 11 bases. The CDR3 sequence is CASSLAGRTTDTQYF. CDR3 nucleotides: TGCGCCAGCAGCTTGGCAGGGAGGACGACAGATACGCAGTATTTT.